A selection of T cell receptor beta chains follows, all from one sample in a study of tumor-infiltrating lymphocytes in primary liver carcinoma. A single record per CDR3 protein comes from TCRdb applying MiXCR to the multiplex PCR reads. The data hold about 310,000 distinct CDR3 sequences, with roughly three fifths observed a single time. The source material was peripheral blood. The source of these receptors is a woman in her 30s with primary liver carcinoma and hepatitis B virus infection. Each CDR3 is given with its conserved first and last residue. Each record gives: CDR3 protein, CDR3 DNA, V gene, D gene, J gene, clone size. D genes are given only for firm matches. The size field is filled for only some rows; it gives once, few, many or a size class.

CDR3aa: CASSLEGVAQYF; CDR3nt: TGTGCCAGCAGTCTAGAGGGTGTGGCCCAGTACTTC; v_gene: TRBV11-2; d_gene: NA; j_gene: TRBJ2-5; abundance: few
CDR3aa: CASSLVLGTDTQYF; CDR3nt: TGTGCCAGCAGCTTAGTACTAGGAACAGATACGCAGTATTTT; v_gene: TRBV11-2; d_gene: NA; j_gene: TRBJ2-3; abundance: many
CDR3aa: CASSYRASRSNEQFF; CDR3nt: TGTGCCAGCAGTTACCGGGCTAGCCGTAGCAATGAGCAGTTCTTC; v_gene: TRBV6-5; d_gene: NA; j_gene: TRBJ2-1; abundance: few
CDR3aa: CAGSQEASGAYTGEPFF; CDR3nt: TGCGCCGGCAGCCAAGAAGCCAGCGGGGCTTACACCGGGGAGCCGTTTTTT; v_gene: TRBV4-3; d_gene: TRBD2; j_gene: TRBJ2-2; abundance: NA
CDR3aa: CAWRGANPPLHF; CDR3nt: TGTGCCTGGAGGGGGGCTAATCCACCCCTCCACTTT; v_gene: TRBV30; d_gene: NA; j_gene: TRBJ1-6; abundance: NA
CDR3aa: CASSYLGTGTNSPLHF; CDR3nt: TGTGCCAGCAGTTACTTAGGGACAGGCACCAATTCACCCCTCCACTTT; v_gene: TRBV6-5; d_gene: TRBD1; j_gene: TRBJ1-6; abundance: NA
CDR3aa: CASSPEGSYNEPFF; CDR3nt: TGTGCCAGCAGCCCTGAGGGGTCCTACAATGAGCCGTTCTTC; v_gene: TRBV11-3; d_gene: NA; j_gene: TRBJ2-1; abundance: NA
CDR3aa: CASGPTGHRTADTQYF; CDR3nt: TGTGCTAGTGGCCCCACGGGACATCGGACCGCAGATACGCAGTATTTT; v_gene: TRBV12-5; d_gene: NA; j_gene: TRBJ2-3; abundance: many
CDR3aa: CVSSHRVPQTSTGELFF; CDR3nt: TGTGTCAGCAGCCACAGGGTCCCCCAAACTTCCACCGGGGAGCTGTTTTTT; v_gene: TRBV5-5; d_gene: NA; j_gene: TRBJ2-2; abundance: NA
CDR3aa: CASEIIKSGSGLQSLQFF; CDR3nt: TGTGCCAGCGAGATTATAAAAAGCGGGAGTGGTTTACAATCCTTGCAGTTCTTC; v_gene: TRBV28; d_gene: TRBD2; j_gene: TRBJ2-1; abundance: NA
CDR3aa: CASSLREYSSYNEQFF; CDR3nt: TGTGCCAGCAGCTTAAGGGAGTATAGCTCCTACAATGAGCAGTTCTTC; v_gene: TRBV5-6; d_gene: NA; j_gene: TRBJ2-1; abundance: NA
CDR3aa: CASSWTYTGELFF; CDR3nt: TGTGCCAGCAGCTGGACCTACACCGGGGAGCTGTTTTTT; v_gene: TRBV5-4; d_gene: NA; j_gene: TRBJ2-2; abundance: NA
CDR3aa: CASILTTPGIYTEAFF; CDR3nt: TGTGCCAGCATCCTAACGACGCCCGGGATCTACACTGAAGCTTTCTTT; v_gene: TRBV6-1; d_gene: NA; j_gene: TRBJ1-1; abundance: few
CDR3aa: CASSLGTSERDSPLHF; CDR3nt: TGTGCCAGCAGCCTAGGGACATCGGAGAGGGATTCACCCCTCCACTTT; v_gene: TRBV11-2; d_gene: NA; j_gene: TRBJ1-6; abundance: many
CDR3aa: CASSQDSVQFF; CDR3nt: TGTGCCAGCAGCCAAGATAGTGTGCAGTTCTTC; v_gene: TRBV4-2; d_gene: NA; j_gene: TRBJ2-1; abundance: many
CDR3aa: CASSLTAGGKNTEAFF; CDR3nt: TGTGCCAGCAGCCTCACTGCGGGGGGCAAGAACACTGAAGCTTTCTTT; v_gene: TRBV7-8; d_gene: NA; j_gene: TRBJ1-1; abundance: few
CDR3aa: CASSDSWGGSYGYTF; CDR3nt: TGTGCCAGCAGTGATAGTTGGGGCGGGAGCTATGGCTACACCTTC; v_gene: TRBV6-1; d_gene: NA; j_gene: TRBJ1-2; abundance: many
CDR3aa: CSVLTYKQYF; CDR3nt: TGCAGCGTCCTAACCTATAAGCAGTACTTC; v_gene: TRBV29-1; d_gene: NA; j_gene: TRBJ2-7; abundance: once
CDR3aa: CASSQSRDSPLHF; CDR3nt: TGTGCCAGCAGCCAGTCTCGGGATTCACCCCTCCACTTT; v_gene: TRBV4-2; d_gene: NA; j_gene: TRBJ1-6; abundance: many
CDR3aa: CASSLVAGETDEQFF; CDR3nt: TGTGCCAGCAGCTTAGTAGCGGGAGAAACCGATGAGCAGTTCTTC; v_gene: TRBV11-2; d_gene: TRBD2; j_gene: TRBJ2-1; abundance: NA
CDR3aa: CASRKQGNSGDTIYF; CDR3nt: TGTGCCAGCAGAAAACAGGGGAACTCTGGAGACACCATATATTTT; v_gene: TRBV6-5; d_gene: TRBD1; j_gene: TRBJ1-3; abundance: NA
CDR3aa: CASNHRLSAIEDQYF; CDR3nt: TGTGCCAGCAACCACCGACTTAGCGCCATCGAGGACCAGTACTTC; v_gene: TRBV11-3; d_gene: NA; j_gene: TRBJ2-5; abundance: NA
CDR3aa: CASSLIGSSYSEQFF; CDR3nt: TGTGCCAGCAGCTTAATAGGGAGTTCCTACAGTGAGCAGTTCTTC; v_gene: TRBV11-2; d_gene: NA; j_gene: TRBJ2-1; abundance: NA
CDR3aa: CASSLRSTDMQYF; CDR3nt: TGTGCCAGCAGCTTGAGGAGCACAGATATGCAGTATTTT; v_gene: TRBV5-4; d_gene: NA; j_gene: TRBJ2-3; abundance: NA
CDR3aa: CVSSQGSSYEQYF; CDR3nt: TGTGTCAGCAGCCAGGGGAGCTCCTACGAGCAGTACTTT; v_gene: TRBV11-2; d_gene: NA; j_gene: TRBJ2-7; abundance: once
CDR3aa: CASSYGGAVTDTQYF; CDR3nt: TGTGCCAGCAGTTATGGCGGAGCGGTCACAGATACGCAGTATTTT; v_gene: TRBV6-5; d_gene: NA; j_gene: TRBJ2-3; abundance: NA
CDR3aa: CASSLVSDNYGYTF; CDR3nt: TGTGCCAGCAGCTTGGTTTCAGATAACTATGGCTACACCTTC; v_gene: TRBV5-6; d_gene: NA; j_gene: TRBJ1-2; abundance: few
CDR3aa: CASSLRLLDRPSRGLARKAFF; CDR3nt: TGTGCCAGCAGCCTGAGACTCTTGGACAGGCCTTCAAGGGGGCTAGCCAGAAAAGCTTTCTTT; v_gene: TRBV7-8; d_gene: TRBD1; j_gene: TRBJ1-1; abundance: NA
CDR3aa: CARSLKRGGIPNYGYTF; CDR3nt: TGTGCCAGAAGTTTAAAGCGGGGGGGGATCCCAAACTATGGCTACACCTTC; v_gene: TRBV28; d_gene: NA; j_gene: TRBJ1-2; abundance: NA
CDR3aa: CASSLVYGSRSEQFF; CDR3nt: TGTGCCAGCAGCTTAGTGTACGGGAGCAGGAGTGAGCAGTTCTTT; v_gene: TRBV7-6; d_gene: NA; j_gene: TRBJ2-1; abundance: NA
CDR3aa: CSVLVSGRTYEQYF; CDR3nt: TGCAGCGTGCTGGTGAGCGGACGAACCTACGAGCAGTACTTC; v_gene: TRBV29-1; d_gene: NA; j_gene: TRBJ2-7; abundance: NA
CDR3aa: CASRDNAGQPQHF; CDR3nt: TGCGCCAGCAGAGACAACGCGGGTCAGCCCCAGCATTTT; v_gene: TRBV10-2; d_gene: NA; j_gene: TRBJ1-5; abundance: NA
CDR3aa: CASSENRWRGYTF; CDR3nt: TGTGCCAGCAGTGAAAACAGATGGAGGGGCTACACCTTC; v_gene: TRBV6-1; d_gene: NA; j_gene: TRBJ1-2; abundance: few
CDR3aa: CASGRGMGDEQFF; CDR3nt: TGTGCCAGCGGCAGGGGCATGGGCGACGAGCAGTTCTTC; v_gene: TRBV11-3; d_gene: NA; j_gene: TRBJ2-1; abundance: NA
CDR3aa: CASARDNYGYTF; CDR3nt: TGTGCCAGCGCCCGGGATAACTATGGCTACACCTTC; v_gene: TRBV12-3/TRBV12-4; d_gene: NA; j_gene: TRBJ1-2; abundance: few
CDR3aa: CSVGRDNNQPQHF; CDR3nt: TGCAGCGTTGGAAGGGACAACAATCAGCCCCAGCATTTT; v_gene: TRBV29-1; d_gene: NA; j_gene: TRBJ1-5; abundance: NA
CDR3aa: CASSPILAGLNEQFF; CDR3nt: TGTGCCAGCAGCCCCATACTAGCGGGACTCAATGAGCAGTTCTTC; v_gene: TRBV7-9; d_gene: TRBD2; j_gene: TRBJ2-1; abundance: few